Described below is a single T cell receptor beta chain sequence and its context. Per the original data handling: The authors estimated nucleated cell counts from reference gene primer amplification. Generated by immunoSEQ multiplex PCR, the TCRdb table keeps only in-frame clones and is missing some. The V and J calls and clone size come from that table; D and trimming were worked out from the DNA. Here the sample spans 40,000 to 60,000 clones, roughly 83% being singletons. The length of the CDR3 is 19 residues. Germline assignment: CDR1 SGHDT and CDR2 YYEEEE. V shed 6 bases and J shed 1 base, with 25 bases lying between them. The data stem from a study of blood T cell repertoires in COVID-19. Study details: Samples representing acute and convalescent COVID-19 were sourced from the United States, Italy and Spain. PBMCs, B-cell-depleted T cells, or T cells provided the cDNA or gDNA that made up the material.

Sequencing was performed on peripheral blood. The TCR originated in a man over 45 with active COVID-19. V is TRBV5-6 and J is TRBJ1-4; the D gene is possibly TRBD1 (5 bases). For the CDR3, the DNA is TGTGCCAGCACCAAAGGTCACAGGACCCTGGGTGAAACTAATGAAAAACTGTTTTTT. Protein product: CASTKGHRTLGETNEKLFF.